In this sample, the clone carrying this T cell receptor beta chain turned up a few times. The record originates from a study of radiotherapy plus CTLA-4 blockade in lung cancer. TCRdb's copy holds only in-frame clones and misses some; the assay was immunoSEQ multiplex PCR. The profile shows roughly 90,000 clones, about 78% of them singletons. V lost 5 bases, J lost 4 bases, and 13 bases stayed unmatched. The CDR3 is made up of 17 amino acids. Germline values: CDR1 SGHVS, CDR2 FNYEAQ. The V gene is TRBV7-6, the J gene TRBJ2-1, with 8 bases aligning to TRBD2. The sequence came from a human donor with non-small cell lung cancer who had a partial response to radiotherapy plus ipilimumab. Some clones in this sample may be carry-over from other donors' samples. The sequenced sample was peripheral blood, obtained from a patient treated with radiotherapy plus ipilimumab. The CDR3 nucleotides read TGTGCCAGCAGCATCTCAATAGCGGGGAAACCATACAATGAGCAGTTCTTC. It codes for CASSISIAGKPYNEQFF.